This T cell receptor beta chain originates from a study of T cell responses to AZD1222 COVID-19 vaccine. General study results and limits: Unmutated variant regions reportedly attract nearly half of all spike-specific TCRs. Spike-specific TCR breadth and depth both grew after two AZD1222 doses. The CD4 TCRs associated with vaccination extended across spike and predominated at 160-218 and 743-854.

The germline V gene has CDR1 SGHNT and CDR2 YYREEE (reference sequence). The CDR3 length is 16 residues. Between the trimmed V and J ends, which lost 0 bases and 0 bases, there was a span of 11 bases. Comments on this clone: Its antigen is unknown.

The method was immunoSEQ multiplex PCR; TCRdb's version includes in-frame clones alone and lacks a portion of them. The top ten hold about 3% of the sample, which has some 150,000 clones, about nine tenths seen once. The sample in question was peripheral blood, obtained on day 0 of MenACWY control vaccination. This chain joins TRBV5-4 and TRBJ2-3; D uncertain. This sequence was found in an adult in good health. CDR3 sequence: CASSLERATSTDTQYF. The CDR3 nucleotides are TGTGCCAGCAGCTTGGAGCGAGCGACTAGCACAGATACGCAGTATTTT. Full variable domain (outside the CDR3, taken from reference TRBV5-4 and TRBJ2-3): ETGVTQSPTHLIKTRGQQVTLRCSSQSGHNTVSWYQQALGQGPQFIFQYYREEENGRGNFPPRFSGLQFPNYSSELNVNALELDDSALYLCASSLERATSTDTQYFGPGTRLTVL.